A selection of T cell receptor beta chains follows, all from one sample in a study of human T cells and chemical hapten exposure. TCRdb fed the RACE reads into MiXCR, producing one record per CDR3 protein. This table holds around 100,000 distinct CDR3 sequences, about 10% found once. The sample consisted of whole blood, taken in connection with sensitization to the hapten diphenylcyclopropenone (DPC). Receptors originate from a woman in her thirties or forties with alopecia areata. Some clones in this sample may be carry-over from other donors' samples. CDR3s include the opening cysteine and the closing phenylalanine or tryptophan. The order of the fields is clone size, J gene, D gene, CDR3 length, V gene, CDR3 protein, CDR3 DNA. D genes are given only for firm matches. A row's size may be missing; if present it is once, few, many or a size class.

size: many; J: TRBJ2-4; D: .; length: 14; V: TRBV5-6; CDR3: CASSLDSDWNIQYF; DNA: TGTGCCAGCAGCTTGGATAGCGATTGGAACATTCAGTACTTC
size: many; J: TRBJ2-1; D: TRBD2; length: 18; V: TRBV5-4; CDR3: CASSPTASGRAVYNEQFF; DNA: TGTGCCAGCAGCCCCACCGCTAGCGGGAGGGCCGTCTACAATGAGCAGTTCTTC
size: few; J: TRBJ2-6; D: TRBD1; length: 17; V: TRBV11-2; CDR3: CASGKGTGDAGANVLTF; DNA: TGTGCCAGCGGAAAGGGGACAGGGGACGCTGGGGCCAACGTCCTGACTTTC
size: .; J: TRBJ1-2; D: .; length: 15; V: TRBV2; CDR3: CASSINRAEDYGYTF; DNA: TGTGCCAGCAGTATAAACAGGGCTGAGGACTATGGCTACACCTTC
size: .; J: TRBJ2-7; D: TRBD2; length: 16; V: TRBV12-3/TRBV12-4; CDR3: CASSLGGGSFSYEQYF; DNA: TGTGCCAGCAGTCTCGGGGGGGGGTCTTTCTCCTACGAGCAGTACTTC
size: few; J: TRBJ1-6; D: .; length: 15; V: TRBV14; CDR3: CASSPRQPDNSPLHF; DNA: TGTGCCAGCAGCCCCAGGCAGCCCGATAATTCACCCCTCCACTTT
size: many; J: TRBJ1-1; D: TRBD1; length: 18; V: TRBV2; CDR3: CASSEVTGGFGMNTEAFF; DNA: TGTGCCAGCAGTGAAGTGACAGGGGGTTTCGGGATGAACACTGAAGCTTTCTTT
size: few; J: TRBJ1-2; D: .; length: 12; V: TRBV7-9; CDR3: CASSFTDYGYTF; DNA: TGTGCCAGCAGCTTCACTGATTATGGCTACACCTTC
size: few; J: TRBJ2-5; D: .; length: 15; V: TRBV4-3; CDR3: CASSQEAGFQETQYF; DNA: TGCGCCAGCAGCCAAGAAGCCGGCTTCCAAGAGACCCAGTACTTC
size: many; J: TRBJ2-5; D: TRBD1; length: 14; V: TRBV7-6; CDR3: CASSRTGGLETQYF; DNA: TGTGCCAGCAGCCGGACAGGGGGCCTAGAGACCCAGTACTTC
size: medium-sized; J: TRBJ1-5; D: .; length: 12; V: TRBV28; CDR3: CASSFKGQPQHF; DNA: TGTGCCAGCAGTTTTAAGGGTCAGCCCCAGCATTTT
size: .; J: TRBJ1-5; D: .; length: 15; V: TRBV12-3/TRBV12-4; CDR3: CASSSTGPSNQPQHF; DNA: TGTGCCAGCAGCTCTACAGGGCCAAGCAATCAGCCCCAGCATTTT
size: .; J: TRBJ1-5; D: .; length: 12; V: TRBV12-2; CDR3: CASRPTTQPQHF; DNA: TGTGCAAGTCGCCCTACAACCCAGCCCCAGCATTTT
size: many; J: TRBJ1-1; D: .; length: 18; V: TRBV15; CDR3: CATSRDLLGTRMNTEAFF; DNA: TGTGCCACCAGCAGAGATTTACTAGGCACTAGAATGAACACTGAAGCTTTCTTT
size: many; J: TRBJ2-3; D: TRBD1; length: 20; V: TRBV18; CDR3: CASSPARFTGGVEGTDTQYF; DNA: TGTGCCAGCTCACCCGCGAGATTCACAGGGGGCGTGGAGGGCACAGATACGCAGTATTTT
size: few; J: TRBJ2-1; D: .; length: 13; V: TRBV6-5; CDR3: CASSSLLGDEQFF; DNA: TGTGCCAGCAGTTCCCTCCTAGGGGATGAGCAGTTCTTC
size: many; J: TRBJ1-1; D: .; length: 12; V: TRBV5-1; CDR3: CASSVMNTEAFF; DNA: TGCGCCAGCAGCGTCATGAACACTGAAGCTTTCTTT
size: .; J: TRBJ1-1; D: .; length: 14; V: TRBV27; CDR3: CASSYEGRGAEAFF; DNA: TGTGCCAGCAGTTATGAGGGTCGAGGGGCTGAAGCTTTCTTT
size: many; J: TRBJ2-5; D: .; length: 14; V: TRBV7-9; CDR3: CASSLAGRPETQYF; DNA: TGTGCCAGCAGCTTAGCGGGGCGTCCAGAGACCCAGTACTTC
size: many; J: TRBJ2-5; D: TRBD2; length: 15; V: TRBV18; CDR3: CASSLSGTSAETQYF; DNA: TGTGCCAGCTCACTATCCGGGACTAGCGCGGAGACCCAGTACTTC
size: few; J: TRBJ1-2; D: .; length: 12; V: TRBV18; CDR3: CASSQGYYGYTF; DNA: TGTGCCAGCTCACAGGGATACTATGGCTACACCTTC
size: .; J: TRBJ2-3; D: .; length: 16; V: TRBV6-6; CDR3: CASSYGSMGTPDTQYF; DNA: TGTGCCAGCAGTTACGGATCAATGGGAACCCCAGATACGCAGTATTTT
size: few; J: TRBJ2-1; D: TRBD2; length: 15; V: TRBV10-3; CDR3: CAIKEGLAGEYEQFF; DNA: TGTGCCATCAAAGAGGGCCTAGCGGGAGAGTATGAGCAGTTCTTC
size: .; J: TRBJ2-5; D: .; length: 13; V: TRBV15; CDR3: CATSRDRTNNKYF; DNA: TGTGCCACCAGCAGAGACAGGACTAATAACAAGTACTTC
size: .; J: TRBJ2-7; D: .; length: 12; V: TRBV29-1; CDR3: CSVEDGIYEQYF; DNA: TGCAGCGTTGAGGACGGAATCTACGAGCAGTACTTC
size: few; J: TRBJ2-1; D: .; length: 15; V: TRBV5-1; CDR3: CASSLEGMPYNEQFF; DNA: TGCGCCAGCAGCTTGGAGGGGATGCCCTACAATGAGCAGTTCTTC
size: few; J: TRBJ1-3; D: .; length: 11; V: TRBV20-1; CDR3: CSAPGVNTIYF; DNA: TGCAGTGCTCCAGGGGTAAACACCATATATTTT
size: .; J: TRBJ2-7; D: .; length: 11; V: TRBV29-1; CDR3: CSGGHFYEQYF; DNA: TGCAGCGGGGGACACTTCTACGAGCAGTACTTC
size: .; J: TRBJ2-3; D: TRBD2; length: 17; V: TRBV5-5; CDR3: CASSPSGGSTSTDTQYF; DNA: TGTGCCAGCAGCCCCTCGGGGGGGTCGACTAGCACAGATACGCAGTATTTT
size: many; J: TRBJ1-5; D: .; length: 13; V: TRBV29-1; CDR3: CSVGGGRYQPQHF; DNA: TGCAGCGTTGGGGGGGGGCGTTATCAGCCCCAGCATTTT
size: many; J: TRBJ1-1; D: TRBD1; length: 16; V: TRBV5-1; CDR3: CASSFDTGQPNTEAFF; DNA: TGCGCCAGCAGCTTCGATACGGGACAGCCGAACACTGAAGCTTTCTTT
size: many; J: TRBJ1-1; D: .; length: 13; V: TRBV20-1; CDR3: CSALTGPNTEAFF; DNA: TGCAGTGCTCTGACCGGACCTAACACTGAAGCTTTCTTT
size: .; J: TRBJ2-5; D: TRBD1; length: 17; V: TRBV7-3; CDR3: CASSPTGGTGRRETQYF; DNA: TGTGCCAGCAGCCCCACCGGGGGGACAGGGCGGCGAGAGACCCAGTACTTC
size: many; J: TRBJ2-7; D: .; length: 15; V: TRBV10-3; CDR3: CAISEPRSGPYEQYF; DNA: TGTGCCATCAGTGAGCCTCGGTCAGGGCCATACGAGCAGTACTTC
size: many; J: TRBJ1-3; D: .; length: 14; V: TRBV2; CDR3: CASSEAPPRNTIYF; DNA: TGTGCCAGCAGTGAAGCCCCCCCGAGAAACACCATATATTTT
size: many; J: TRBJ1-2; D: TRBD1; length: 17; V: TRBV5-1; CDR3: CASSLGQGSFRGYGYTF; DNA: TGCGCCAGCAGCTTGGGACAGGGGTCCTTTCGCGGCTATGGCTACACCTTC
size: few; J: TRBJ2-7; D: .; length: 12; V: TRBV20-1; CDR3: CSAKGRTYEQYF; DNA: TGCAGTGCTAAAGGACGGACCTACGAGCAGTACTTC
size: few; J: TRBJ1-1; D: .; length: 13; V: TRBV25-1; CDR3: CASSLKMNTEAFF; DNA: TGTGCCAGCAGTCTGAAGATGAACACTGAAGCTTTCTTT
size: .; J: TRBJ2-7; D: TRBD2; length: 16; V: TRBV6-2/TRBV6-3; CDR3: CASSYERGGSSYEQYF; DNA: TGTGCCAGCAGTTACGAGCGCGGCGGGAGCTCCTACGAGCAGTACTTC
size: few; J: TRBJ1-2; D: TRBD1; length: 11; V: TRBV29-1; CDR3: CSVRQGGGYTF; DNA: TGCAGCGTCAGACAGGGAGGAGGCTACACCTTC
size: many; J: TRBJ1-2; D: .; length: 14; V: TRBV28; CDR3: CASSLSRQSYGYTF; DNA: TGTGCCAGCAGTTTATCCCGACAGTCCTATGGCTACACCTTC
size: once; J: TRBJ2-1; D: .; length: 14; V: TRBV20-1; CDR3: CSATISGSVNEQFF; DNA: TGCAGTGCCACTATATCCGGGAGCGTGAATGAGCAGTTCTTC
size: many; J: TRBJ1-1; D: .; length: 13; V: TRBV2; CDR3: CASRDPWGTEAFF; DNA: TGTGCCAGCCGGGATCCCTGGGGCACTGAAGCTTTCTTT
size: many; J: TRBJ1-5; D: .; length: 13; V: TRBV6-1; CDR3: CATSDGGNQPQHF; DNA: TGTGCCACCTCGGACGGGGGCAATCAGCCCCAGCATTTT
size: few; J: TRBJ2-1; D: TRBD2; length: 16; V: TRBV18; CDR3: CASSPRTSVRRDEQFF; DNA: TGTGCCAGCTCACCCCGGACTAGCGTTAGACGGGATGAGCAGTTCTTC
size: .; J: TRBJ2-2; D: .; length: 14; V: TRBV7-3; CDR3: CASSLEHNTGELFF; DNA: TGTGCCAGCAGCTTAGAACATAACACCGGGGAGCTGTTTTTT
size: many; J: TRBJ1-1; D: TRBD1; length: 14; V: TRBV7-9; CDR3: CASSLSRGHTEAFF; DNA: TGTGCCAGCAGCTTATCGAGGGGGCACACTGAAGCTTTCTTT
size: many; J: TRBJ2-1; D: TRBD2; length: 14; V: TRBV6-5; CDR3: CATHGRGAYNEQFF; DNA: TGTGCCACCCACGGGCGGGGGGCCTACAATGAGCAGTTCTTC
size: many; J: TRBJ2-3; D: TRBD2; length: 16; V: TRBV20-1; CDR3: CSASPLAGGRGDTQYF; DNA: TGCAGTGCTAGCCCCCTAGCGGGAGGGCGGGGAGATACGCAGTATTTT
size: few; J: TRBJ1-5; D: .; length: 14; V: TRBV27; CDR3: CASSLYPLGQPQHF; DNA: TGTGCCAGCAGTTTATACCCTCTGGGCCAGCCCCAGCATTTT